This T cell receptor (beta chain) stems from a study of T cell responses to AZD1222 COVID-19 vaccine. General observations from the study: The span of vaccine-associated CD4 TCRs extended across spike, with dominance at 160-218 and 743-854.

Sequencing was performed with immunoSEQ multiplex PCR; in TCRdb, only in-frame clones are kept and a portion is missing. The sample records 50,000 to 75,000 clones, 80% to 90% being singletons. V trimming: 2 bases; J trimming: 5 bases; junction bases outside the gene matches: 8. Germline CDR1 is SGHKS and CDR2 is YYEKEE (reference sequence). The CDR3 contains 15 residues. Regarding this clone: Its specificity is unknown.

Sequenced here: peripheral blood, sampled 28 days after the second AZD1222 dose. The TCR comes from an adult who received the AZD1222 COVID-19 vaccine. This chain uses TRBV5-5 with TRBJ2-5; 8 bases line up with TRBD2. CDR3 sequence: CASSLTPGGLETQYF. CDR3 DNA: TGTGCCAGCAGCTTAACCCCGGGGGGGCTCGAGACCCAGTACTTC.